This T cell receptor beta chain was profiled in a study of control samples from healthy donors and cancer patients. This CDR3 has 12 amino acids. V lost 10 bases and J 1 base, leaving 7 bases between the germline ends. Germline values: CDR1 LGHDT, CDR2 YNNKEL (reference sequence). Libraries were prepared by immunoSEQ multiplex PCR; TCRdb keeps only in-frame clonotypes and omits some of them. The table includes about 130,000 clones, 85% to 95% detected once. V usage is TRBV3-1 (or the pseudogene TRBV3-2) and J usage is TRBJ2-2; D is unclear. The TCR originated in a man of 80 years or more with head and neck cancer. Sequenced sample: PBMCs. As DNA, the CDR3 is TGTGCCACCCGAGGGAACACCGGGGAGCTGTTTTTT. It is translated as CATRGNTGELFF.